The rows below give T cell receptor beta chains drawn from one sample of a study of T cell responses to AZD1222 COVID-19 vaccine. This table comes from immunoSEQ multiplex PCR, and its TCRdb copy is limited to in-frame clones, with some not included. In the table there are more than 100,000 clones, 80% to 95% of which are singletons. This specimen consisted of peripheral blood, obtained 28 days after the second AZD1222 dose. These receptors were collected from an adult who received the AZD1222 COVID-19 vaccine. The CDR3 runs from the conserved cysteine through the conserved F or W. Each record gives: V gene, clone size, J gene, D gene, CDR3 protein, CDR3 DNA. A D gene is named only where the DNA matches it firmly. The size entry is marked missing in some rows and otherwise reads once, few, many or a size class.

v_gene: TRBV18; abundance: once; j_gene: TRBJ1-5; d_gene: .; CDR3aa: CASSPLSSQPQHF; CDR3nt: TGTGCCAGCTCACCCCTCTCTAGTCAGCCCCAGCATTTT
v_gene: TRBV9; abundance: .; j_gene: TRBJ2-1; d_gene: TRBD2; CDR3aa: CASSVVGRTGGNEQFF; CDR3nt: TGTGCCAGCAGCGTAGTGGGTCGGACGGGGGGCAATGAGCAGTTCTTC
v_gene: TRBV4-2; abundance: .; j_gene: TRBJ2-1; d_gene: .; CDR3aa: CASSLTDNEQFF; CDR3nt: TGTGCCAGCAGCCTGACGGACAATGAGCAGTTCTTC
v_gene: TRBV7-9; abundance: .; j_gene: TRBJ2-1; d_gene: TRBD2; CDR3aa: CASSLGLTSGAYNEQFF; CDR3nt: TGTGCCAGCAGCTTAGGGCTGACTAGCGGGGCCTACAATGAGCAGTTCTTC
v_gene: TRBV5-1; abundance: few; j_gene: TRBJ2-3; d_gene: TRBD2; CDR3aa: CASSLAGGGTDTQYF; CDR3nt: TGCGCCAGCAGCCTAGCGGGAGGGGGTACAGATACGCAGTATTTT
v_gene: TRBV18; abundance: .; j_gene: TRBJ2-7; d_gene: TRBD2; CDR3aa: CASSRTSGTYEQYF; CDR3nt: TGTGCCAGCTCAAGGACTAGCGGGACCTACGAGCAGTACTTC
v_gene: TRBV29-1; abundance: .; j_gene: TRBJ1-5; d_gene: .; CDR3aa: CSVAGTNNQPQHF; CDR3nt: TGCAGCGTTGCGGGGACTAACAATCAGCCCCAGCATTTT
v_gene: TRBV10-3; abundance: .; j_gene: TRBJ1-2; d_gene: .; CDR3aa: CAISGDYGFNYGYTF; CDR3nt: TGTGCCATCAGTGGGGATTACGGATTTAACTATGGCTACACCTTC
v_gene: TRBV28; abundance: .; j_gene: TRBJ1-4; d_gene: .; CDR3aa: CASSLPGTREKLFF; CDR3nt: TGTGCCAGCAGCCTTCCCGGGACCCGGGAAAAACTGTTTTTT
v_gene: TRBV19; abundance: .; j_gene: TRBJ2-1; d_gene: .; CDR3aa: CASSIGLLSYNEQFF; CDR3nt: TGTGCCAGTAGTATAGGGCTTCTCTCCTACAATGAGCAGTTCTTC
v_gene: TRBV13; abundance: once; j_gene: TRBJ2-7; d_gene: TRBD1; CDR3aa: CASSSATGGYEQYF; CDR3nt: TGTGCCAGCAGCTCAGCCACAGGGGGCTACGAGCAGTACTTC
v_gene: TRBV3-1/TRBV3-2; abundance: .; j_gene: TRBJ1-1; d_gene: .; CDR3aa: CASSQLQGVEAFF; CDR3nt: TGTGCCAGCAGCCAATTACAAGGGGTTGAAGCTTTCTTT
v_gene: TRBV19; abundance: .; j_gene: TRBJ1-5; d_gene: .; CDR3aa: CASYPRGYSNQPQHF; CDR3nt: TGTGCCAGTTACCCAAGGGGGTATAGCAATCAGCCCCAGCATTTT
v_gene: TRBV6-5; abundance: .; j_gene: TRBJ2-3; d_gene: .; CDR3aa: CASSYLWGPQYF; CDR3nt: TGTGCCAGCAGTTACCTCTGGGGCCCGCAGTATTTT
v_gene: TRBV29-1; abundance: .; j_gene: TRBJ2-1; d_gene: .; CDR3aa: CSVDRLAFSSYNEQFF; CDR3nt: TGCAGCGTTGACCGCTTAGCGTTCAGCTCCTACAATGAGCAGTTCTTC
v_gene: TRBV24-1; abundance: once; j_gene: TRBJ1-2; d_gene: TRBD1; CDR3aa: CATSDLGGGSTGYTF; CDR3nt: TGTGCCACCAGTGATTTAGGGGGCGGATCGACTGGCTACACCTTC
v_gene: TRBV14; abundance: .; j_gene: TRBJ2-5; d_gene: .; CDR3aa: CASREQGRETQYF; CDR3nt: TGTGCCAGCAGGGAACAGGGTAGGGAGACCCAGTACTTC
v_gene: TRBV15; abundance: .; j_gene: TRBJ2-7; d_gene: TRBD1; CDR3aa: CATSKAGTGVYEQYF; CDR3nt: TGTGCCACCAGTAAAGCCGGGACAGGCGTTTACGAGCAGTACTTC
v_gene: TRBV19; abundance: .; j_gene: TRBJ1-2; d_gene: .; CDR3aa: CASSRNREWANYGYTF; CDR3nt: TGTGCCAGTAGCAGAAACAGGGAATGGGCTAACTATGGCTACACCTTC
v_gene: TRBV2; abundance: few; j_gene: TRBJ1-1; d_gene: .; CDR3aa: CASSDSRRGSSEAFF; CDR3nt: TGTGCCAGCAGTGACAGTCGGCGAGGGTCCTCCGAAGCTTTCTTT
v_gene: TRBV6-5; abundance: .; j_gene: TRBJ2-3; d_gene: .; CDR3aa: CASRGDFPVTDTQYF; CDR3nt: TGTGCCAGCAGAGGGGACTTCCCCGTCACAGATACGCAGTATTTT
v_gene: TRBV2; abundance: .; j_gene: TRBJ2-7; d_gene: .; CDR3aa: CASSEGLATYEQYF; CDR3nt: TGTGCCAGCAGTGAAGGTCTAGCGACCTACGAGCAGTACTTC